This TCR beta chain was sequenced during a study of identical twins. This CDR3 has 14 residues. Germline CDR1 MNHEY, CDR2 SMNVEV (reference sequence). Trimming removed 2 bases from V and 12 bases from J, with 20 bases in between. This clonotype has only a few counts. A universal primer binding site was introduced by template switching. The final cDNA contained unique molecular identifiers. TCRdb processed the 5' RACE reads anew with MiXCR; each CDR3 protein has one entry. The sample shows hundreds of thousands of distinct CDR3 sequences, about 18% of them seen only once. Separately, the same data were catalogued under a study of T cells expressing NK-cell markers. From that report: All TCR beta repertoires analysed originated from sorted CD3+CD56+NKG2C+, CD3+CD56+NKG2C- and CD3+CD56-NKG2C+ T cells. Top CD8+ clonotypes included the dominant CD3+CD56+NKG2C+ clonotypes in six donors. The leading position in the CD3+CD56-NKG2C+ fraction of four donors also went to these clonotypes.

The chain carries TRBV27 and TRBJ2-7, with D maybe TRBD2 (7 bases). Material for sequencing was PBMCs. The clonotype comes from a woman aged 18-35 years in good health. The CDR3 reads CASSLGGGWGPPYF. The CDR3 DNA reads as TGTGCCAGCAGTTTAGGGGGGGGATGGGGGCCGCCGTACTTC.